This T cell receptor (beta chain) was captured in a study of cytotoxic CD8 clonotypes in ibrutinib-treated CLL. About the research overall: Responses comprised about 25 partial and 2 complete; at median roughly 70 months, 14 remained remitted and roughly 12 progressed. Mean per-sample yields comprised roughly 260,000 productive templates and 94,082 productive rearrangements.

Sequencing used immunoSEQ multiplex PCR; TCRdb keeps in-frame clones, though not all of them. The sample shows roughly 24,000 clones, around 84% of them seen only once. V dropped 5 bases and J dropped 8; count of bases not matched to a gene: 9. The germline V gene has CDR1 SGHTA and CDR2 FQGNSA. The CDR3 consists of 15 residues. Sequenced here: PBMCs, sampled before ibrutinib treatment. The receptor comes from a human donor with chronic lymphocytic leukemia. The chain links TRBV7-2 to TRBJ1-4; TRBD1 agrees at 9 bases. CDR3 DNA: TGTGCCAGCAGCGCGCCGGGACAGGGCGGCGAAAAACTGTTTTTT. It yields the protein CASSAPGQGGEKLFF.